A single sample is the source of the 25 T cell receptor beta chains below, sequenced in a study of PD-1 blockade in mismatch repair-deficient tumors. This table comes from immunoSEQ multiplex PCR, and its TCRdb copy is limited to in-frame clones, with some not included. Among almost 9,500 clones listed, more than 80% were seen once. The sequenced sample was PBMCs, obtained approximately 48 weeks after starting pembrolizumab. The receptors stem from an adult with mismatch repair-deficient cancer.

This clone was observed a single time. This chain uses TRBV5-1 with TRBJ2-1; TRBD1 agrees at 7 bases. The CDR3 has 15 amino acids. With 2 bases clipped from V and 7 bases from J, the junction kept 9 bases outside the gene matches. Germline assignment: CDR1 SGHRS and CDR2 YFSETQ. The CDR3 reads CASSLNPGQQNEQFF. CDR3 DNA sequence: TGCGCCAGCAGCTTAAACCCGGGACAGCAGAATGAGCAGTTCTTC.

The chain joins TRBV15 to TRBJ2-7; D ambiguous. Trimming took 0 bases from V and 3 from J, leaving 15 bases between them. The CDR3 has 16 amino acids. Germline assignment: CDR1 LNHNV and CDR2 YYDKDF (reference sequence). The CDR3 DNA follows: TGTGCCACCAGCAGAGATATTCCTCTTCAGAACTACGAGCAGTACTTC. Encoded protein: CATSRDIPLQNYEQYF. The variable domain in full, completed from reference TRBV15 and TRBJ2-7, reads DAMVIQNPRYQVTQFGKPVTLSCSQTLNHNVMYWYQQKSSQAPKLLFHYYDKDFNNEADTPDNFQSRRPNTSFCFLDIRSPGLGDTAMYLCATSRDIPLQNYEQYFGPGTRLTVT.

The CDR3 nucleotides read TGCAGCGTTGACGGACAGTTTAACTATGGCTACACCTTC. Encoded protein: CSVDGQFNYGYTF. The J gene is TRBJ1-2, the V gene TRBV29-1; tentatively, D is TRBD1 (6 bases). This CDR3 contains 13 residues. The V gene lost 3 bases and the J gene lost 1 base, with 9 bases spanning the gap. Germline values: CDR1 SQVTM, CDR2 ANQGSEA.

This clone has a handful of counts. This chain uses TRBV9 with TRBJ1-2, with D unresolved. The CDR3 loop spans 15 amino acids. V lost 0 bases, J lost 2 bases, and 11 bases lay in between. Looked up from germline, CDR1 is SGDLS and CDR2 is YYNGEE. DNA for the CDR3: TGTGCCAGCAGCGTAGGCGGAGGGTCAAACTATGGCTACACCTTC. Translating it yields CASSVGGGSNYGYTF.

The V call is TRBV9, the J call TRBJ2-2; TRBD1 matches 7 bases. This CDR3 is 15 amino acids long. Germline-derived CDR1 and CDR2 are SGDLS and YYNGEE. V was pared by 3 bases and J by 5 bases, with 7 bases of the junction left unmatched. CDR3 sequence reads: CASSEREGATGELFF. In DNA form, the CDR3 reads TGTGCCAGCAGCGAGCGCGAGGGGGCGACCGGGGAGCTGTTTTTT.

This clone occurred a few times. The chain has TRBV5-4 and TRBJ1-1, with D perhaps matching TRBD1 (5 bases). CDR3 length: 15 residues. CDR1 and CDR2 (germline): SGHNT, YYREEE (reference sequence). Trimming removed 0 bases at V and 2 bases at J, with 11 bases between. CDR3 loop: CASSLDRRLNTEAFF. The CDR3 DNA follows: TGTGCCAGCAGCTTGGACAGGAGACTTAACACTGAAGCTTTCTTT.

This chain links TRBV18 with TRBJ2-1; perhaps TRBD2 as D (5 bases). Deletions cut 3 bases from V and 7 bases from J, with 16 bases between. Germline values: CDR1 KGHSH, CDR2 LQKENI. The CDR3 spans 15 residues. CDR3 coding DNA: TGTGCCAGCTCACCGGGTGGAGGAGGAGGAAATGAGCAGTTCTTC. This codes for CASSPGGGGGNEQFF.

The chain has TRBV7-8 and TRBJ1-1; D ambiguous. This CDR3 has 13 amino acids. Germline-derived CDR1 and CDR2 are SGHVS and FQNEAQ. Trimming removed 5 bases from V and 3 bases from J, with 10 bases in between. The CDR3 nucleotides are TGTGCCAGCAGCCCCGAACGGGACACTGAAGCTTTCTTT. It is translated as CASSPERDTEAFF.

This chain connects TRBV2 to TRBJ2-3, with no clear D. From germline, CDR1 is SNHLY and CDR2 FYNNEI. The CDR3 covers 14 residues. V dropped 3 bases and J dropped 4 bases, with 11 bases sitting between them. The CDR3 nucleotides are TGTGCCAGCAGTGACGCATTCGCGGCAGATACGCAGTATTTT. Its protein is CASSDAFAADTQYF. Supplemented by reference TRBV2 and TRBJ2-3, the full variable domain reads EPEVTQTPSHQVTQMGQEVILRCVPISNHLYFYWYRQILGQKVEFLVSFYNNEISEKSEIFDDQFSVERPDGSNFTLKIRSTKLEDSAMYFCASSDAFAADTQYFGPGTRLTVL.

The chain employs TRBV25-1 and TRBJ1-5, with D perhaps TRBD1 (6 bases). CDR3 length: 18 residues. With 5 bases removed from V and 0 bases from J, the gap between germline ends came to 20 bases. The germline CDR1 and CDR2 sequences are MGHDK and SYGVNS. The CDR3 nucleotides are TGTGCCAGCAGTAGGATGAGACAGGTTCTCCATAGCAATCAGCCCCAGCATTTT. This sequence encodes CASSRMRQVLHSNQPQHF.

The chain combines TRBV2 with TRBJ2-5, with D unclear. Germline assignment: CDR1 SNHLY and CDR2 FYNNEI. The CDR3 contains 13 residues. V lost 4 bases and J lost 2, with 8 bases in between. The CDR3 nucleotides read TGTGCCAGCAGTGGTGGAGCGCAAGAGACCCAGTACTTC. Amino acids: CASSGGAQETQYF.

The chain is built from TRBV19 and TRBJ1-3; TRBD1 agrees at 7 bases. J gave up 0 bases and V 6 bases, and 5 bases lay outside the gene matches. Germline assignment: CDR1 LNHDA and CDR2 SQIVND (reference sequence). There are 15 residues in the CDR3. The CDR3 DNA follows: TGTGCCAGTAGCAACGGGGACAGCTCTGGAAACACCATATATTTT. It is translated as CASSNGDSSGNTIYF. The full variable domain, with the rest looked up from reference TRBV19 and TRBJ1-3, is DGGITQSPKYLFRKEGQNVTLSCEQNLNHDAMYWYRQDPGQGLRLIYYSQIVNDFQKGDIAEGYSVSREKKESFPLTVTSAQKNPTAFYLCASSNGDSSGNTIYFGEGSWLTVV.

V usage is TRBV5-1 and J usage is TRBJ2-1; a possible D gene is TRBD1 (5 bases). Germline CDR1 is SGHRS and CDR2 is YFSETQ. The CDR3 has 17 residues. Deletions cut 4 bases from V and 0 bases from J, with 17 bases between. CDR3 region: CASSPRPRQSSYNEQFF. The CDR3 region has the DNA TGCGCCAGCAGCCCCCGACCCCGACAGAGCTCCTACAATGAGCAGTTCTTC.

This clone is a singleton in its sample. The gene calls are TRBV2 and TRBJ2-2; 12 nucleotides agree with TRBD2. Germline CDR1 SNHLY, CDR2 FYNNEI. This CDR3 region has 15 residues. V lost 6 bases and J lost 6; bases outside the gene matches: 5. The CDR3 nucleotides read TGTGCCAGCAGAGACGGACTAGCGGGATCCGGGGAGCTGTTTTTT. Translation gives CASRDGLAGSGELFF. Complete variable domain (other parts from reference TRBV2 and TRBJ2-2): EPEVTQTPSHQVTQMGQEVILRCVPISNHLYFYWYRQILGQKVEFLVSFYNNEISEKSEIFDDQFSVERPDGSNFTLKIRSTKLEDSAMYFCASRDGLAGSGELFFGEGSRLTVL.

The chain carries TRBV30 and TRBJ1-2, with TRBD1 matching 7 bases. The CDR3 extends over 14 amino acids. V lost 0 bases and J lost 12; bases outside the gene matches: 13. Germline-derived CDR1 and CDR2 are GTSNPN and SVGIG (reference sequence). This chain's CDR3 is CAWSVTAGGLRDTF. CDR3 nucleotides: TGTGCCTGGAGTGTAACTGCAGGGGGTTTAAGAGACACCTTC.

The J gene is TRBJ1-5, the V gene TRBV6-6; D call uncertain. CDR3 length: 15 residues. V was pared by 3 bases and J by 2 bases, with 11 bases between. Germline-derived CDR1 and CDR2 are MNHNY and SVGAGI (reference sequence). This CDR3 reads CASSYAGGGNQPQHF. The CDR3 DNA reads as TGTGCCAGCAGTTATGCGGGAGGCGGCAATCAGCCCCAGCATTTT.

The rearrangement joins TRBV18 to TRBJ2-1, with D hard to call. This CDR3 comprises 15 residues. Trimming cost V 4 bases and J 0 bases, with 10 bases left between them. CDR1 and CDR2 (germline): KGHSH, LQKENI. The CDR3 nucleotides are TGTGCCAGCTCACGAGGCGTAAGCTCCTACAATGAGCAGTTCTTC. Translation: CASSRGVSSYNEQFF.

V is TRBV4-1 and J is TRBJ1-1; a weak D match, TRBD1 (6 bases). The CDR3 has 13 amino acids. Between the trimmed V and J ends, which lost 4 bases and 8 bases, there was a span of 14 bases. CDR1 is MGHRA and CDR2 is YSYEKL in the germline V gene. DNA for the CDR3: TGCGCCAGCAGCCGACGACAGGATGCGGAAGCTTTCTTT. This gives the protein CASSRRQDAEAFF.

The chain is built from TRBV4-2 and TRBJ2-3; 9 bases line up with TRBD2. J gave up 3 bases and V 4 bases, and 8 bases lay outside the gene matches. This CDR3 is 16 amino acids long. Germline CDR1 and CDR2: LGHNA and YNFKEQ. The DNA of the CDR3 is TGTGCCAGCAGCCTTACTTTTAGCGGGAGTACAGATACGCAGTATTTT. Translating gives CASSLTFSGSTDTQYF.

The chain has TRBV1 and TRBJ1-4. TRBV1 counts as a pseudogene. The CDR3 is 21 amino acids. CDR3 bases: TGCACCAGCAGCCAAGATTTGGGGACGTGGAGGGAAACAGCAACTAATGAAAAACTGTTTTTT. It encodes CTSSQDLGTWRETATNEKLFF.

This clone occurred once. V usage is TRBV18 and J usage is TRBJ1-1; D possibly corresponds to TRBD1 (5 bases). Trimming shortened V by 3 bases and J by 7 bases, and 12 bases separated the two germline ends. The CDR3 is 13 residues long. Germline V lookup: CDR1 KGHSH, CDR2 LQKENI. CDR3 sequence reads: CASSPTQGHEAFF. In DNA form, the CDR3 reads TGTGCCAGCTCACCGACCCAGGGTCATGAAGCTTTCTTT.

This sequence joins TRBV18 and TRBJ2-3; a weak D match, TRBD2 (6 bases). Deletions cut 4 bases from V and 2 bases from J, with 16 bases between. The germline gives CDR1 KGHSH, CDR2 LQKENI. There are 16 residues in the CDR3. The CDR3 protein is CASSHNSGSLTDTQYF. The CDR3 DNA follows: TGTGCCAGCTCACACAATAGCGGTTCCCTCACAGATACGCAGTATTTT.

The chain couples TRBV7-8 to TRBJ1-5; D perhaps matches TRBD1 (5 bases). Germline V lookup: CDR1 SGHVS, CDR2 FQNEAQ. CDR3 length: 13 amino acids. Trimming took off 1 base at V and 7 bases at J, with 8 bases between the two ends. CDR3 sequence: CASSLEEGQPQHF. For the CDR3, the DNA is TGTGCCAGCAGCTTAGAGGAGGGGCAGCCCCAGCATTTT. Looking up the rest from reference TRBV7-8 and TRBJ1-5 gives the full variable domain: GAGVSQSPRYKVAKRGQDVALRCDPISGHVSLFWYQQALGQGPEFLTYFQNEAQLDKSGLPSDRFFAERPEGSVSTLKIQRTQQEDSAVYLCASSLEEGQPQHFGDGTRLSIL.

This chain connects TRBV7-8 to TRBJ1-5, with D unclear. The germline V gene has CDR1 SGHVS and CDR2 FQNEAQ. The CDR3 length is 14 residues. The V gene lost 5 bases and the J gene lost 7 bases, with 15 bases spanning the gap. The CDR3 region is CASSLGSDGQPQHF. The CDR3 DNA reads as TGTGCCAGCAGCCTTGGTAGTGACGGGCAGCCCCAGCATTTT.

The CDR3 is CASSLTYSNQPQHF. The CDR3 coding sequence is TGTGCCAGCAGCTTAACCTATAGCAATCAGCCCCAGCATTTT. The chain employs TRBV5-5 and TRBJ1-5; unclear D gene. Germline V gene sequence: CDR1 SGHKS, CDR2 YYEKEE (reference sequence). This CDR3 has 14 amino acids. The germline V and J ends were trimmed by 2 bases and 0 bases, with 6 bases remaining between them.